The T cell receptor beta chain described here comes from a study of T cells after yellow fever vaccination. Synthesis of TCR cDNA relied on 5'RACE template switching, which attached a universal primer site and UMIs. MiXCR, applied by TCRdb to the 5' RACE reads, yields one record per CDR3 protein. The table records some 300,000 distinct CDR3 sequences, more than 3% of them present only once. There are 12 residues in the CDR3. J lost 4 bases, V lost 6 bases, and 0 bases had no gene match. Germline CDR1 reads MGHDK; CDR2 reads SYGVNS. The table lists this clonotype with many counts. The material sequenced was PBMCs, taken on the day of the yellow fever booster vaccination. This chain connects TRBV25-1 to TRBJ1-5; the match to TRBD1 covers 7 bases. This receptor was taken from a young man who received the YFV17D yellow fever vaccine. CDR3: CASRQGNQPQHF. The CDR3, as DNA: TGTGCCAGCAGACAGGGGAATCAGCCCCAGCATTTT.